Listed below are T cell receptor beta chains from one sample, sequenced in a study of blood T cell repertoires in COVID-19. Data came from immunoSEQ multiplex PCR; TCRdb stores just in-frame clones and leaves some out. This sample has over 130,000 clones, with approximately 88% found just once. Input material: peripheral blood. The receptors were sampled from a man aged 55-75 years with active or convalescent COVID-19. Each CDR3 is given with its conserved first and last residue. D genes are given only for firm matches. Clone size is given for some rows only: seen once, a few or many times, or a class if the clone is expanded.

TRBD2 | TRBJ2-1 | - | TRBV6-2/TRBV6-3 | TGTGCCAGCAGTTACTCGGGGACTAGCGGGCTGTACAATGAGCAGTTCTTC | CASSYSGTSGLYNEQFF
- | TRBJ1-4 | - | TRBV5-4 | TGTGCCAGCAGCTTGGCAGCAACTAATGAAAAACTGTTTTTT | CASSLAATNEKLFF
- | TRBJ2-1 | - | TRBV11-2 | TGTGCCAGCACCAGAGTAGGGGATGAGCAGTTCTTC | CASTRVGDEQFF
TRBD2 | TRBJ2-7 | - | TRBV27 | TGTGCCAGCAGCGGACTAGCGGGAGGAAACGTGCCCGAGCAGTACTTC | CASSGLAGGNVPEQYF
TRBD1 | TRBJ2-7 | - | TRBV4-3 | TGCGCCAGCAGCCAAGCCAAGAGTCGGGACAGGGGCTACGAGCAGTACTTC | CASSQAKSRDRGYEQYF
TRBD2 | TRBJ2-7 | - | TRBV23-1 | TGCGCCCCCAAGTCAAGCGGGAGGGCCCATAATCACGAGCAGTACTTC | CAPKSSGRAHNHEQYF
- | TRBJ2-1 | - | TRBV5-4 | TGTGCCAGCAGCGGACTCCTCTCGAGCTCCTACAATGAGCAGTTCTTC | CASSGLLSSSYNEQFF
- | TRBJ2-7 | - | TRBV6-5 | TGTGCCAGCCGCTTTTTGAACGCCCCTACCTACGAGCAGTACTTC | CASRFLNAPTYEQYF
TRBD2 | TRBJ2-2 | - | TRBV18 | TGTGCCAGCTCACCGGGACTAGCGAACACCGGGGAGCTGTTTTTT | CASSPGLANTGELFF
- | TRBJ1-5 | - | TRBV11-3 | TGTGCCAGCATCAAGGACAGCTTCCATAGCAATCAGCCCCAGCATTTT | CASIKDSFHSNQPQHF
- | TRBJ2-1 | - | TRBV4-3 | TGCGCCAGCAGCCAAGCGCGGACAGTAGCTTCCAATGAGCAGTTCTTC | CASSQARTVASNEQFF
- | TRBJ2-7 | - | TRBV7-3 | TGTGCCAGCAGCTTAACGGCAGGGTCCCACGAGCAGTACTTC | CASSLTAGSHEQYF
TRBD2 | TRBJ2-2 | - | TRBV7-3 | TGTGCCAGCAGAGCGGGGGGACTAGCGGGAAGCACCGGGGAGCTGTTTTTT | CASRAGGLAGSTGELFF
TRBD2 | TRBJ2-1 | - | TRBV9 | TGTGCCAGCAGCGTTAGCGGGAGGTGGAACAATGAGCAGTTCTTC | CASSVSGRWNNEQFF
- | TRBJ2-7 | once | TRBV6-5 | TGTGCCACCCTAGCAGACTACTCCTACGAGCAGTACTTC | CATLADYSYEQYF
- | TRBJ2-7 | - | TRBV6-5 | TGTGCCAGCACCCTAGGGGCGTACGAGCAGTACTTC | CASTLGAYEQYF
TRBD2 | TRBJ2-3 | - | TRBV9 | TGTGCCAGCAGCGTAGCCCCAAGCCGTAGCGGGAGGGTCCCAAGCACAGATACGCAGTATTTT | CASSVAPSRSGRVPSTDTQYF
- | TRBJ1-5 | - | TRBV18 | TGTGCCAGCTCACCGTTGAGTGATAGCAATCAGCCCCAGCATTTT | CASSPLSDSNQPQHF
TRBD2 | TRBJ2-7 | - | TRBV7-9 | TGTGCCAGCAGCTTAGCCCGGGGGGGCAAGAACGAGCAGTACTTC | CASSLARGGKNEQYF
- | TRBJ1-4 | - | TRBV2 | TGTGCCAGCAGTGGGACAGCTGGTGAAAAACTGTTTTTT | CASSGTAGEKLFF
- | TRBJ1-4 | - | TRBV10-1 | TGCGCCAGCAGTGAGTCCGTTGCAACTAATGAAAAACTGTTTTTT | CASSESVATNEKLFF
TRBD2 | TRBJ2-2 | - | TRBV3-1/TRBV3-2 | TGTGCCAGCAGCCGCGGACTAGCGGGGAACACCGGGGAGCTGTTTTTT | CASSRGLAGNTGELFF
- | TRBJ2-2 | once | TRBV5-5 | TGTGCCAGCAGTCCGTGGGGCTTTACAGCGAACACCGGGGAGCTGTTTTTT | CASSPWGFTANTGELFF
TRBD1 | TRBJ2-5 | - | TRBV28 | TGTGCCAGCAGCCGTAGGCCCGGACAGGGAAGAACGTACTTC | CASSRRPGQGRTYF
- | TRBJ2-1 | - | TRBV30 | TGTGGCTCAGGGGAAATTTACAATGAGCAGTTCTTC | CGSGEIYNEQFF
TRBD1 | TRBJ1-5 | - | TRBV19 | TGTGCCAGTAGTAGCAGGGGGCCGCAGCCCCAGCATTTT | CASSSRGPQPQHF
TRBD2 | TRBJ2-3 | - | TRBV5-1 | TGCGCCAGCAGCTTTGAGGCGGGAGGGCCGTCCGATACGCAGTATTTT | CASSFEAGGPSDTQYF
- | TRBJ1-1 | - | TRBV27 | TGTGCCAGCAGTTTAGGGGGCTCGTGGACTGAAGCTTTCTTT | CASSLGGSWTEAFF
TRBD1 | TRBJ1-5 | - | TRBV18 | TGTGCCAGCTCGTCTACCGGGACAGTGAATAGCAATCAGCCCCAGCATTTT | CASSSTGTVNSNQPQHF
TRBD2 | TRBJ2-1 | - | TRBV29-1 | TGCAGCGTTGAGGGACTAGCGGGTTACAATGAGCAGTTCTTC | CSVEGLAGYNEQFF
TRBD1 | TRBJ1-4 | - | TRBV9 | TGTGCCAGCAGCGCACACAGGGGGCGAGGAGTACTGTTTTTT | CASSAHRGRGVLFF
- | TRBJ1-1 | - | TRBV4-3 | TGCGCCAGCAGCTTGGCGGGGGGGGTAAACACTGAAGCTTTCTTT | CASSLAGGVNTEAFF
TRBD1 | TRBJ1-1 | once | TRBV7-2 | TGTGCCAGCAGCTCCAACAGGGGCTTGAACACTGAAGCTTTCTTT | CASSSNRGLNTEAFF
TRBD1 | TRBJ2-7 | - | TRBV7-2 | TGTGCCAGCAGCTCAACAGGGGGCGTTAGGTACGAGCAGTACTTC | CASSSTGGVRYEQYF
TRBD1 | TRBJ2-1 | - | TRBV7-3 | TGTGCCAGCAGCCAGGGGGCTAGAGGGGCCTACAATGAGCAGTTCTTC | CASSQGARGAYNEQFF
TRBD1 | TRBJ1-6 | - | TRBV27 | TGTGCCAGCAGGGGACAGGGGGACTCACCCCTCCACTTT | CASRGQGDSPLHF
- | TRBJ1-5 | - | TRBV5-3 | TGTGCCAGAAGCTTGGGGAGAGATAGCAATCAGCCCCAGCATTTT | CARSLGRDSNQPQHF
- | TRBJ1-1 | - | TRBV27 | TGTGCCAGCAGTTTAAGGGGATCGTTGGGCTCGACTTTCTTT | CASSLRGSLGSTFF
- | TRBJ2-6 | - | TRBV5-5 | TGTGCCAGCCTGAAGAGCTCTGGGGCCAACGTCCTGACTTTC | CASLKSSGANVLTF
- | TRBJ1-4 | once | TRBV4-3 | TGCGCCAGCAGCCAAGATCGCGGAACTAATGAAAAACTGTTTTTT | CASSQDRGTNEKLFF
TRBD2 | TRBJ2-1 | - | TRBV18 | TGTGCCAGCTCACCATCGGGACTAGCGTTGGCCTCCTACAATGAGCAGTTCTTC | CASSPSGLALASYNEQFF
TRBD1 | TRBJ1-2 | - | TRBV28 | TGTGCCAGCAGACTTGGACAGGGAATTGGCTACACCTTC | CASRLGQGIGYTF